This entry is about one TCR beta chain. This clonotype was detected only a few times. The antigen it recognizes is unknown. Base-call qualities are not available, and no considerably larger clone is one nucleotide away. The data were obtained in a study of T cell repertoires in cytomegalovirus infection (dated by TCRdb to the late 2010s). For the study in its entirety: Recently identified HLA-C-restricted CMV epitopes, whose presentation resists viral immunomodulation, were targeted by peptide stimulations together with well-studied HLA-B-restricted epitopes. Donor HLA type was relevant to the analysis, because carriage of CMV infection together with the matching HLA type was indicated by public TCR beta signatures. The full study reports these points: Carriers of CMV infection plus the relevant HLA type were discriminated by the cumulative frequency of public TCR beta family members in the study cohort and in an independent approximately 340-donor cohort. The ex vivo response was dominated by HLA-C-restricted CMV-specific TCR beta clonotypes, and the single most frequent clonotype in two of eight donors was supplied by these HLA-C-restricted clonotypes.

In the paper's terms, the treatment or condition label means: in vitro stimulation with specific CMV peptide epitopes to enrich CMV-specific T cells. Sequenced using an Illumina HiSeq 1500. The public reads were reprocessed in TCRdb via fastp at Q25 and MiXCR, keeping in-frame beta chains. CDR3 protein duplicates are merged, each entry listing the most common genes and DNA. This sample is represented by around 770,000 distinct CDR3 sequences; about 29% of them were singletons. The ten largest clones represent around 13% of the sample. The sequencing used cultured CD8+ T cells from PBMCs, collected from culture after CMV antigen stimulation. The receptor was derived from a human donor in good health (CMV status not recorded). Some clones in this sample may be carry-over from other donors' samples.

The nucleotides read TGCGCCAGCAGCGTACAGGCGGCCAACACCGGGGAGCTGTTTTTT. Its amino acids are CASSVQAANTGELFF. This sequence uses TRBV4-1 and TRBJ2-2; TRBD1 is a possible D gene, resting on 5 matching bases. Looking up the germline V gene yields CDR1 MGHRA and CDR2 YSYEKL. Relative to germline, V is 5 bases shorter and J is 2 bases shorter, with 12 bases between their ends. The CDR3 covers 15 residues, taking in both the cysteine and the phenylalanine. Only the CDR3 DNA is retained, 45 bases long and in frame from the first base.